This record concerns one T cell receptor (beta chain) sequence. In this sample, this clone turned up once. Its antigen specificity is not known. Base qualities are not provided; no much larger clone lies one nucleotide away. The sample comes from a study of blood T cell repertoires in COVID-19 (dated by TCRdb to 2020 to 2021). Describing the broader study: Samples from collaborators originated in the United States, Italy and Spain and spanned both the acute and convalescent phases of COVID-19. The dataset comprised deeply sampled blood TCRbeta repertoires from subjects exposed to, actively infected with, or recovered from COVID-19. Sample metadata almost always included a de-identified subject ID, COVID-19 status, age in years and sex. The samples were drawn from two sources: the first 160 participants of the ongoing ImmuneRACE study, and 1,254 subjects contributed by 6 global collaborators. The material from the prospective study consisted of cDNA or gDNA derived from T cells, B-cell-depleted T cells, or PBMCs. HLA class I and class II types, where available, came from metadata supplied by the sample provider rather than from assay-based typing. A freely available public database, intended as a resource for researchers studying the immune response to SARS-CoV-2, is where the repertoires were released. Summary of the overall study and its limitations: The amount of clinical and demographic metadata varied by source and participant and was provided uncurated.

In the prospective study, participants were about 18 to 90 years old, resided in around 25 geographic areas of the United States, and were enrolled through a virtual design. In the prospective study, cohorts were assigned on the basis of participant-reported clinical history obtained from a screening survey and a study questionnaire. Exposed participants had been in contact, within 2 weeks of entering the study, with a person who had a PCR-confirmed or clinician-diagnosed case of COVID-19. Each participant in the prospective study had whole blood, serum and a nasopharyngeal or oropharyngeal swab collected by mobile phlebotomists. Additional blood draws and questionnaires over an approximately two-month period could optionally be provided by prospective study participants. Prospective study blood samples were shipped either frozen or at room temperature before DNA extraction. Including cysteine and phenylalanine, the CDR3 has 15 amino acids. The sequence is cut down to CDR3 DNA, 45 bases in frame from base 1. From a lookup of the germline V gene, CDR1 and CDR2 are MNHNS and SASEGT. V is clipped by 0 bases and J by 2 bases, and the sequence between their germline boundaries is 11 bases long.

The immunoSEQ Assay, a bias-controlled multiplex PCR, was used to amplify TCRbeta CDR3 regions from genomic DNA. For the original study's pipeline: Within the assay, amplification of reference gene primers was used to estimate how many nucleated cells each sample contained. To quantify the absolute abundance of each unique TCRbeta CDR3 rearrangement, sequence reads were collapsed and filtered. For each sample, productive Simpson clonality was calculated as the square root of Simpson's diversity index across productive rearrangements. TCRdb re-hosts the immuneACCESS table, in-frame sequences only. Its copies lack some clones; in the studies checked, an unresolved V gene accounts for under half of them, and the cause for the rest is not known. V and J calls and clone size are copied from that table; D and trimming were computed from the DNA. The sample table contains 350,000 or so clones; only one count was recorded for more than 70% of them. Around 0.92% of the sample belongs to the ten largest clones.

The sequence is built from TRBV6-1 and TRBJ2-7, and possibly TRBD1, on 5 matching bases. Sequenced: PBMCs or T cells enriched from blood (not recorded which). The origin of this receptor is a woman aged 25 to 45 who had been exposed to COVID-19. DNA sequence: TGTGCCAGCAGTGAAGCGGGGCAGACCACCTACGAGCAGTACTTC. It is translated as CASSEAGQTTYEQYF.